This T cell receptor beta chain was identified during a study of blood T cell repertoires in COVID-19 (dated by TCRdb to between 2020 and 2021). Some background on the complete study: The collaborator samples originated in the United States, Italy and Spain and spanned the acute and convalescent phases of COVID-19. The prospective study material was composed of cDNA or gDNA derived from T cells, B-cell-depleted T cells, or PBMCs. The dataset comprised deeply sampled blood TCRbeta repertoires from subjects exposed to, actively infected with, or recovered from COVID-19. The repertoires were released in a freely available public database intended as a resource for research on the immune response to SARS-CoV-2. Samples came from the ongoing ImmuneRACE study (first 160 participants) plus 1,254 subjects from 6 global collaborators. Nearly every sample came with metadata listing a de-identified subject ID, COVID-19 status, age in years and sex. Where HLA class I and class II types were available, the types were taken from metadata supplied by the sample provider, not from assay-based typing. General conclusions and limits of the study: How much clinical and demographic metadata was included differed by source and by participant, and the metadata was provided uncurated.

Collaborating institutions collected whole blood in K2EDTA tubes following their own protocols. Collaborator samples were shipped for TCRbeta analysis as frozen whole blood, isolated PBMCs, or DNA extracted from either sample type. The immunoSEQ Assay, a bias-controlled multiplex PCR, was used to amplify TCRbeta CDR3 regions from genomic DNA. Per the authors' processing: The number of nucleated cells in each sample was estimated from the amplification of reference gene primers within the assay. To quantify the absolute abundance of each unique TCRbeta CDR3 rearrangement, sequence reads were collapsed and filtered. For each sample, productive Simpson clonality was calculated as the square root of Simpson's diversity index across productive rearrangements. TCRdb took this table from immuneACCESS and kept in-frame rearrangements with V and J called. Such tables lack part of the clones; where checked against another copy, unresolved V genes explain under half of the gap, and the rest is unexplained. Clone size and the V and J calls come from that table; the DNA yielded D and trimming. The sample table holds 150,000 to 200,000 clones, of which roughly nine tenths were seen once. The ten largest clones represent less than 3.5% of the sample.

About this clone: Its target antigen remains unknown. Within one base of it there is no much larger clone, and no base qualities were kept.

Looking up the germline V gene (reference sequence) yields CDR1 SEHNR and CDR2 FQNEAQ. The V end loses 2 bases and the J end loses 1 base, and a stretch of 8 bases separates them. The CDR3 sequence holds 14 residues, the cysteine and phenylalanine included. Of the read, only the CDR3 DNA is kept; its 42 bases are in frame from base 1. Specimen: peripheral blood. The rearranged chain carries TRBV7-9 and TRBJ1-2; possibly the D gene is TRBD1, per 5 matching bases. This TCR was recovered from a man between 65 and 79 years old with acute or convalescent COVID-19. The CDR3 region: CASSLRGHNYGYTF. The DNA reads TGTGCCAGCAGCTTAAGAGGACATAACTATGGCTACACCTTC.